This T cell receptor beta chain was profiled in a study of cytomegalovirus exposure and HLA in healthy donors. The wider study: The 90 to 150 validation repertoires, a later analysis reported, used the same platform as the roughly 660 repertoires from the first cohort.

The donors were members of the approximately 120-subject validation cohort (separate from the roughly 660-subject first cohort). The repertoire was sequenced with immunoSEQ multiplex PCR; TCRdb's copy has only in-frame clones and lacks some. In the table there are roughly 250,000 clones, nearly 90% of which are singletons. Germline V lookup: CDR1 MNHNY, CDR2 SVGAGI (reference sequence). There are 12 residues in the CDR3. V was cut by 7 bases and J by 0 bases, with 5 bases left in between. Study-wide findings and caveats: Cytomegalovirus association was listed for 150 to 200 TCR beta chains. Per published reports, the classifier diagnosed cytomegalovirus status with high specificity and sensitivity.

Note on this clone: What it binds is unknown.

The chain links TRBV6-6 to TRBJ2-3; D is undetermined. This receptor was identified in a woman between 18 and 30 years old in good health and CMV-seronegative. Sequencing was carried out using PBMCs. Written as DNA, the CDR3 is TGTGCCAGCAAAGCGAGCACAGATACGCAGTATTTT. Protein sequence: CASKASTDTQYF.